This TCR beta chain emerged from a study of CD8 T cells in ankylosing spondylitis. Per the germline V gene, CDR1 is SGHAT and CDR2 is FQNNGV. The CDR3 has 15 amino acids. J gave up 4 bases and V 5 bases, and 7 bases lay outside the gene matches. TCRdb fed the 5' RACE reads into MiXCR, producing one record per CDR3 protein. The sample holds 200,000 to 300,000 distinct CDR3 sequences, approximately 30% seen once. The clonotype was recovered from a male donor with ankylosing spondylitis or in good health (not recorded which). The J gene is TRBJ1-1, the V gene TRBV11-2; 10 nucleotides agree with TRBD1. Sequencing was performed on blood, either unsorted or a sorted T cell fraction (not recorded which). The chain's CDR3 is CASSNTGTGVTEAFF. The CDR3 DNA sequence: TGTGCCAGCAGCAATACCGGGACAGGGGTCACTGAAGCTTTCTTT.